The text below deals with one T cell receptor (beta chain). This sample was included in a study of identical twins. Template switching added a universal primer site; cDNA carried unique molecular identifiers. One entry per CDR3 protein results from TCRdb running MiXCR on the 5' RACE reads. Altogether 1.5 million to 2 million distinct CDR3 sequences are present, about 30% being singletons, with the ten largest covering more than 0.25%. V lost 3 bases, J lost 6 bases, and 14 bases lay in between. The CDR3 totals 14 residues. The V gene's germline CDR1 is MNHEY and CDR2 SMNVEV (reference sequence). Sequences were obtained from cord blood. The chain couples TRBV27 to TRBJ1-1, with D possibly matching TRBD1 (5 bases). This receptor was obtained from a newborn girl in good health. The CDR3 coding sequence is TGTGCCAGCAGTTTTTCCAGGGACGGGGCTGAAGCTTTCTTT. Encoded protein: CASSFSRDGAEAFF.